The 5 T cell receptor beta chains below were found in one sample sequenced in a study of T cells in Graves' hyperthyroidism and ophthalmopathy (dated by TCRdb to about 2019). The library came from multiplex PCR. TCRdb names Illumina HiSeq 2000 as the instrument used. The TCR beta CDR3 regions were amplified from RNA transcripts. The first round of RT-PCR for the TCR CDR3 was performed with the HTBI primer set and the Qiagen OneStep RT-PCR kit. The public reads were reprocessed in TCRdb via fastp at Q25 and MiXCR, keeping in-frame beta chains. Each entry is one CDR3 protein sequence, shown with its most common DNA and genes. In this sample the table shows around 660,000 distinct CDR3 sequences, approximately 42% of which occur a single time. Clones ranked in the top ten supply approximately 7.2% of the sample. Sequencing was performed on peripheral blood or thyroid tissue (not recorded which). These TCRs come from an adult man with Graves' disease, either hyperthyroidism or ophthalmopathy (not recorded which).

This clonotype was seen ten or more times. The chain recombines TRBV7-9 with TRBJ1-6; D gene uncertain. The CDR3 runs to 14 residues. With 0 bases removed from V and 5 bases from J, the gap between germline ends came to 5 bases. CDR1 and CDR2 from the germline V gene are SEHNR and FQNEAQ (reference sequence). The CDR3 loop reads CASSLASDNSPLHF. DNA of the CDR3: TGTGCCAGCAGCTTAGCGAGCGATAATTCACCCCTCCACTTT.

The chain has TRBV7-9 and TRBJ1-6; D is uncertain. The CDR3 is 12 residues long. CDR1 is SEHNR and CDR2 is FQNEAQ in the germline V gene (reference sequence). Trimming shortened V by 6 bases and J by 8 bases, and 8 bases separated the two germline ends. The CDR3 here is CASRGEDSPLHF. In DNA, the CDR3 is TGTGCCAGCAGGGGAGAGGATTCACCCCTCCACTTT. Full variable domain (remainder filled in from reference TRBV7-9 and TRBJ1-6): DTGVSQNPRHKITKRGQNVTFRCDPISEHNRLYWYRQTLGQGPEFLTYFQNEAQLEKSRLLSDRFSAERPKGSFSTLEIQRTEQGDSAMYLCASRGEDSPLHFGNGTRLTVT.

This chain links TRBV29-1 with TRBJ1-1; a weak D match, TRBD1 (6 bases). The ends were cut back, 3 bases at V and 0 bases at J, with 23 bases in the middle. The germline V gene has CDR1 SQVTM and CDR2 ANQGSEA. The CDR3 length is 18 residues. CDR3: CSVEGTFTLAGVNTEAFF. CDR3 bases: TGCAGCGTTGAGGGAACCTTTACCCTCGCAGGGGTGAACACTGAAGCTTTCTTT. Full variable domain (rest looked up from reference TRBV29-1 and TRBJ1-1): SAVISQKPSRDICQRGTSLTIQCQVDSQVTMMFWYRQQPGQSLTLIATANQGSEATYESGFVIDKFPISRPNLTFSTLTVSNMSPEDSSIYLCSVEGTFTLAGVNTEAFFGQGTRLTVV.

Concerning this clonotype itself: This may be a read error, as it is one base from a much larger clone. The V and J genes are TRBV7-2 and TRBJ2-7; D ambiguous. The V end was cut by 5 bases, the J end by 3 bases, with 14 bases between. The germline V gene encodes CDR1 SGHTA and CDR2 FQGNSA. The CDR3 runs to 14 residues. The CDR3: CASSQDGPGYEQYF. The CDR3 DNA sequence: TGTGCCAGCAGCCAGGACGGACCAGGCTACGAGCAGTACTTC.

This clonotype was counted at least ten times. The chain recombines TRBV9 with TRBJ2-5, with D perhaps TRBD2 (6 bases). The ends were cut back, 5 bases at V and 8 bases at J, with 10 bases in the middle. Germline V gene data show CDR1 as SGDLS and CDR2 as YYNGEE. The CDR3 totals 11 residues. CDR3 amino acids: CASSVGGTQYF. DNA for the CDR3: TGTGCCAGCAGTGTCGGGGGTACCCAGTACTTC.